The 21 T cell receptor beta chains below were found in one sample sequenced in a study of T cell responses to AZD1222 COVID-19 vaccine. Profiled with immunoSEQ multiplex PCR; TCRdb holds only in-frame clones, not every one. The table has under 150,000 clones, about nine tenths seen once. The input for sequencing was peripheral blood, taken 28 days after the second AZD1222 dose. These receptors were taken from an adult who received the AZD1222 COVID-19 vaccine.

This chain links TRBV7-2 with TRBJ1-1, with D tentatively TRBD1 (5 bases). CDR1 is SGHTA, CDR2 FQGNSA, per germline. V was cut by 1 base and J by 5 bases, with 14 bases left in between. The CDR3 is 15 amino acids. CDR3 sequence reads: CASSLEGRIGTEAFF. The CDR3 DNA reads TGTGCCAGCAGCTTAGAGGGACGGATAGGAACTGAAGCTTTCTTT. The full variable domain, completed using reference TRBV7-2 and TRBJ1-1, is GAGVSQSPSNKVTEKGKDVELRCDPISGHTALYWYRQSLGQGLEFLIYFQGNSAPDKSGLPSDRFSAERTGGSVSTLTIQRTQQEDSAVYLCASSLEGRIGTEAFFGQGTRLTVV.

The chain links TRBV7-9 to TRBJ1-6, with a possible D match to TRBD1 (5 bases). Germline lookup yields CDR1 SEHNR and CDR2 FQNEAQ (reference sequence). The CDR3 totals 15 residues. The V end was cut by 7 bases, the J end by 4 bases, with 14 bases between. The CDR3 sequence is CASTSGGDYNSPLHF. The CDR3 DNA follows: TGTGCCAGCACCTCGGGGGGGGATTATAATTCACCCCTCCACTTT.

The rearrangement joins TRBV11-2 to TRBJ2-5; D is unresolved. With 1 base removed from V and 0 bases from J, the gap between germline ends came to 6 bases. Germline V CDR1 and CDR2: SGHAT, FQNNGV. The CDR3 extends over 14 amino acids. The CDR3 DNA reads TGTGCCAGCAGCTTAGCTGTGTACCAAGAGACCCAGTACTTC. It specifies CASSLAVYQETQYF.

This clone was found a few times. J is TRBJ1-1 and V is TRBV30, with no clear D. Germline assignment: CDR1 GTSNPN and CDR2 SVGIG (reference sequence). There are 12 residues in the CDR3. V was shortened by 4 bases and J by 3 bases, with 9 bases between the two germline ends. CDR3 in DNA: TGTGCCTGGACGTTAGGGTACACTGAAGCTTTCTTT. This translates into CAWTLGYTEAFF.

V and J are TRBV5-5 and TRBJ1-6, with 7 bases that match TRBD1. This CDR3 comprises 14 residues. V shed 2 bases, J shed 7 bases, and the junction held 3 bases outside the gene matches. Germline-derived CDR1 and CDR2 are SGHKS and YYEKEE (reference sequence). The CDR3 spells CASSFLQGNSPLHF. CDR3 DNA: TGTGCCAGCAGCTTTTTACAGGGGAATTCACCCCTCCACTTT.

The chain is built from TRBV30 and TRBJ1-4, with a possible D match to TRBD1 (5 bases). Trimming removed 5 bases at V and 8 bases at J, with 12 bases between. The CDR3 is 12 amino acids. Per the germline V gene, CDR1 is GTSNPN and CDR2 is SVGIG (reference sequence). The CDR3 DNA reads as TGTGCCTGGCAGGGTTTTCGGGAAAAACTGTTTTTT. It translates to CAWQGFREKLFF.

V and J are TRBV18 and TRBJ2-7; D not certain. Germline CDR1 KGHSH, CDR2 LQKENI. Trimming left V 3 bases short and J 2 bases short, with 11 bases between. The CDR3 sequence is 14 residues long. The CDR3 protein is CASSPPRPPYEQYF. CDR3 nucleotide sequence: TGTGCCAGCTCACCTCCCCGGCCGCCCTACGAGCAGTACTTC.

This chain links TRBV11-1 with TRBJ2-1; no clear D. Trimming left V 1 base short and J 0 bases short, with 7 bases between. The CDR3 is made up of 15 amino acids. The V gene's germline CDR1 is SGHAT and CDR2 FQDESV (reference sequence). The CDR3 region is CASSLERNSYNEQFF. The CDR3 DNA sequence: TGTGCCAGCAGCTTAGAACGAAACTCCTACAATGAGCAGTTCTTC.

The genes are TRBV27 and TRBJ1-5, with D maybe TRBD1 (6 bases). Trimming took 4 bases from V and 0 from J, leaving 10 bases between them. CDR3 length: 15 residues. Germline values: CDR1 MNHEY, CDR2 SMNVEV (reference sequence). The chain's CDR3 is CASSWGADSNQPQHF. CDR3 sequence (DNA): TGTGCCAGCAGTTGGGGGGCAGATAGCAATCAGCCCCAGCATTTT.

The rearrangement joins TRBV6-5 to TRBJ1-1, with 9 bases fitting TRBD1. The CDR3 covers 14 residues. J was trimmed by 5 bases and V by 5 bases; bases with no gene match: 6. Germline V gene sequence: CDR1 MNHEY, CDR2 SVGAGI. CDR3 DNA: TGTGCCAGCAGTCGTACAGGGGGCTGGACTGAAGCTTTCTTT. Amino acid sequence: CASSRTGGWTEAFF.

The V and J genes are TRBV6-5 and TRBJ1-2; perhaps TRBD1 as D (5 bases). Germline assignment: CDR1 MNHEY and CDR2 SVGAGI. V lost 4 bases and J 0 bases, leaving 15 bases between the germline ends. The CDR3 contains 16 residues. CDR3 bases: TGTGCCAGCAGTTCGAACTCCGGGGCCTCTAACTATGGCTACACCTTC. As protein: CASSSNSGASNYGYTF.

In this sample, this clone turned up a few times. The rearrangement uses TRBV5-1 and TRBJ2-1, with 11 bases fitting TRBD1. This CDR3 comprises 17 residues. The germline V gene encodes CDR1 SGHRS and CDR2 YFSETQ. V lost 2 bases and J lost 8; bases outside the gene matches: 12. The CDR3 DNA reads as TGCGCCAGCAGCTTCGGATACCGGGACAGGGGGTTGGATGAGCAGTTCTTC. This codes for CASSFGYRDRGLDEQFF.

The gene calls are TRBV11-3 and TRBJ2-1; tentative D call: TRBD2 (7 bases). Trimming left V 0 bases short and J 8 bases short, with 14 bases between. Germline V gives CDR1 SGHNT, CDR2 YENEEA. The CDR3 is 15 residues long. CDR3 loop: CASSLDGGAFDEQFF. The CDR3 bases are TGTGCCAGCAGCTTAGATGGGGGGGCCTTCGATGAGCAGTTCTTC.

The gene calls are TRBV25-1 and TRBJ1-2; D unclear. V was clipped by 2 bases and J by 8 bases, with 12 bases between them. This CDR3 spans 13 amino acids. Germline V gives CDR1 MGHDK, CDR2 SYGVNS. CDR3 in amino acids: CASSEHVVGGYTF. CDR3 in DNA: TGTGCCAGCAGTGAACACGTTGTAGGGGGCTACACCTTC.

This clone was observed a handful of times. V and J are TRBV7-6 and TRBJ2-1; 11 positions match TRBD1. Germline V lookup: CDR1 SGHVS, CDR2 FNYEAQ. The junction had 11 bases not matched to a gene; V was cut back by 5 bases and J by 8 bases. The CDR3 spans 16 residues. CDR3 residues: CASSARTGGGRDEQFF. The DNA for the CDR3 is TGTGCCAGCAGCGCCAGGACAGGGGGCGGAAGAGATGAGCAGTTCTTC.

The chain has TRBV20-1 and TRBJ1-4; the D is unclear. The germline gives CDR1 DFQATT, CDR2 SNEGSKA (reference sequence). The CDR3 loop spans 11 amino acids. Trimming left V 1 base short and J 8 bases short, with 5 bases between. In nucleotides, the CDR3 is TGCAGTGCTAGAGTGAGCGAAAAACTGTTTTTT. It translates to CSARVSEKLFF.

The V call is TRBV7-3, the J call TRBJ2-7; D not certain. Looked up from germline, CDR1 is SGHTA and CDR2 is FQGTGA. The CDR3 has 9 amino acids. V dropped 6 bases and J dropped 7 bases, with 4 bases sitting between them. CDR3 nucleotide sequence: TGTGCCAGCAGTGAAGAGCAGTACTTC. Protein: CASSEEQYF.

Only one count was recorded for this clone. The V and J genes are TRBV28 and TRBJ1-1, with D uncertain. Trimming took 1 base from V and 7 from J, leaving 7 bases between them. Germline CDR1 reads MDHEN; CDR2 reads SYDVKM. The CDR3 is made up of 12 amino acids. The CDR3, as DNA: TGTGCCAGCAGTTTATTGACGGGTGAAGCTTTCTTT. Its protein product is CASSLLTGEAFF.

This chain uses TRBV29-1 with TRBJ1-1, with D tentatively TRBD1 (5 bases). Trimming removed 2 bases at V and 4 bases at J, with 11 bases between. This CDR3 has 13 amino acids. Germline V gene data show CDR1 as SQVTM and CDR2 as ANQGSEA. CDR3 amino acids: CSVEPSGSTEAFF. For the CDR3, the DNA is TGCAGCGTTGAACCCTCAGGGAGCACTGAAGCTTTCTTT.

In this sample, this clone turned up a few times. The CDR3 DNA sequence: TGTGCCAGCAGCCAAGATGGTGTGGACACTGAAGCTTTCTTT. This codes for CASSQDGVDTEAFF. This chain joins TRBV4-2 and TRBJ1-1; D uncertain. Germline CDR1 is LGHNA and CDR2 is YNFKEQ. The CDR3 sequence is 14 residues long. V was cut by 0 bases and J by 3 bases, with 8 bases left in between.

The chain employs TRBV9 and TRBJ2-2; either TRBD1 or TRBD2 may fit D (5 bases each). CDR3 length equals 16 residues. Per the germline V gene, CDR1 is SGDLS and CDR2 is YYNGEE. V was cut by 0 bases and J by 4 bases, with 13 bases left in between. The CDR3 DNA reads TGTGCCAGCAGCGTAGACGGCAGGGCGGGCACCGGGGAGCTGTTTTTT. Translated: CASSVDGRAGTGELFF.